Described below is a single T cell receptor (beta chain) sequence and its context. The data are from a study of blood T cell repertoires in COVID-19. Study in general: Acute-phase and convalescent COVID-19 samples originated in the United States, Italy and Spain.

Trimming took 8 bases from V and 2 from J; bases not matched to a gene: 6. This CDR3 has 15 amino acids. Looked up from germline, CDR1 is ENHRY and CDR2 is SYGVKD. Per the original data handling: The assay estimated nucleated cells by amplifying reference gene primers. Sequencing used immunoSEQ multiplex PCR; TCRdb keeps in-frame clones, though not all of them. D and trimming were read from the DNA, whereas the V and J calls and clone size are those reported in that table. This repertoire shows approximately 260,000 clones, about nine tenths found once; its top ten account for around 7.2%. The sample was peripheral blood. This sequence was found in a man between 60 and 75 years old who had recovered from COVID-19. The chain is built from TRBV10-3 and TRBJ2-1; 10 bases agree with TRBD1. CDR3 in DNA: TGTGCCATCGGTACCGGGACAGGGGCCTACAATGAGCAGTTCTTC. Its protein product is CAIGTGTGAYNEQFF.